The 24 T cell receptor beta chains presented below share a single source sample, sequenced in a study of identical twins. One entry per CDR3 protein results from TCRdb running MiXCR on the 5' RACE reads. Of under 250,000 distinct CDR3 sequences in the sample, 6% to 8% were seen once. These records were also assigned to another study, of yellow fever vaccine responses in identical twins.

The sequenced sample consisted of CD8+ T cells sorted from blood. The origin of the receptors is a woman under 30 in good health.

This clonotype was recorded at least ten times. This sequence joins TRBV27 and TRBJ2-7, with TRBD2 matching over 10 bases. CDR1 is MNHEY, CDR2 SMNVEV, per germline (reference sequence). Trimming took 2 bases from V and 5 from J; bases not matched to a gene: 9. The CDR3 length is 16 residues. The CDR3 loop is CASSLRPSGSSDEQYF. For the CDR3, the DNA is TGTGCCAGCAGTTTAAGGCCTAGCGGGAGTAGCGACGAGCAGTACTTC.

V gene TRBV20-1 combines with J gene TRBJ2-2; no reliable D call. The germline V gene encodes CDR1 DFQATT and CDR2 SNEGSKA (reference sequence). Deletions cut 3 bases from V and 1 base from J, with 6 bases between. CDR3 length equals 13 residues. CDR3: CSASVQNTGELFF. CDR3 sequence (DNA): TGCAGTGCTAGCGTGCAGAACACCGGGGAGCTGTTTTTT.

In its sample, this clonotype was seen many times. The chain uses TRBV5-6 and TRBJ2-1; a possible D gene is TRBD2 (6 bases). Germline values: CDR1 SGHDT, CDR2 YYEEEE. CDR3 length: 13 amino acids. The V end lost 3 bases, the J end lost 10 bases, and 14 bases lay between the germline ends. DNA for the CDR3: TGTGCCAGCAGCTCGGGCGGGGAGTTCGAGCAGTTCTTC. Translation: CASSSGGEFEQFF.

This clonotype was picked up a small number of times. The V gene is TRBV27, the J gene TRBJ2-3; D may be TRBD2 (6 bases). V was pared by 3 bases and J by 2 bases, with 18 bases between. The CDR3 has 17 residues. Per the germline V gene, CDR1 is MNHEY and CDR2 is SMNVEV (reference sequence). The CDR3 DNA follows: TGTGCCAGCAGTTTGTCCGGGACTTCCTCAATCACAGATACGCAGTATTTT. Translation: CASSLSGTSSITDTQYF.

At least ten counts were recorded for this clonotype. The rearrangement uses TRBV7-8 and TRBJ2-3; 13 bases align to TRBD2. The CDR3 covers 19 residues. CDR1 is SGHVS, CDR2 FQNEAQ, per germline. V dropped 0 bases and J dropped 3; count of bases not matched to a gene: 9. The CDR3, as DNA: TGTGCCAGCAGCTTAGCTCCCGGGACTAGCGGGGTAGAGACAGATACGCAGTATTTT. Translating it yields CASSLAPGTSGVETDTQYF.

The J gene is TRBJ2-2, the V gene TRBV12-3 or TRBV12-4; possible D gene TRBD1, 5 bases. The V end was cut by 3 bases, the J end by 3 bases, with 11 bases between. This CDR3 contains 15 residues. The CDR3 DNA reads TGTGCCAGCAGTTTTAATACAGGATACACCGGGGAGCTGTTTTTT. Translated: CASSFNTGYTGELFF.

J is TRBJ2-3 and V is TRBV13, with D possibly matching TRBD2 (5 bases). Germline assignment: CDR1 PRHDT and CDR2 FYEKMQ (reference sequence). V gave up 1 base and J gave up 3 bases, with 11 bases separating them. This CDR3 is built from 15 residues. The CDR3 spells CASSLDLAGTDTQYF. CDR3 DNA: TGTGCCAGCAGCTTAGATCTAGCCGGGACAGATACGCAGTATTTT.

In this sample, this clonotype turned up a few times. The gene calls are TRBV7-9 and TRBJ2-7; 7 bases are a match to TRBD2. Germline V gene sequence: CDR1 SEHNR, CDR2 FQNEAQ (reference sequence). The CDR3 loop spans 16 amino acids. V gave up 2 bases and J gave up 0 bases; unmatched junction bases: 7. The CDR3 DNA sequence: TGTGCCAGCAGCTTAAGATCCGGGAGGAGCTCCTACGAGCAGTACTTC. As protein: CASSLRSGRSSYEQYF.

This clonotype was found many times. This rearrangement joins TRBV20-1 to TRBJ2-7, with 8 bases lining up with TRBD2. The V segment lost 0 bases and the J segment 5 bases; nucleotides outside the gene matches: 9. Germline CDR1 and CDR2: DFQATT and SNEGSKA (reference sequence). This CDR3 contains 15 residues. The CDR3 sequence is CSARDLQREKNEQYF. The CDR3 DNA reads TGCAGTGCTAGAGATCTGCAGCGGGAGAAAAACGAGCAGTACTTC.

The rearrangement uses TRBV7-9 and TRBJ2-1; 10 bases are a match to TRBD1. V was clipped by 6 bases and J by 1 base; unmatched bases: 6. Germline assignment: CDR1 SEHNR and CDR2 FQNEAQ (reference sequence). The CDR3 is 16 amino acids. CDR3 nucleotides: TGTGCCAGCAGTACAGACAGGGGGCGATCCTACAATGAGCAGTTCTTC. It specifies CASSTDRGRSYNEQFF.

This clonotype was seen a handful of times. The rearrangement uses TRBV3-1 and TRBJ1-5; unclear D gene. The CDR3 has 15 amino acids. Trimming took 1 base from V and 4 from J, leaving 11 bases between them. Germline V lookup: CDR1 LGHDT, CDR2 YNNKEL (reference sequence). The CDR3 DNA reads TGTGCCAGCAGCCAAGTGCCGGGAACTAATCAGCCCCAGCATTTT. It is translated as CASSQVPGTNQPQHF.

This clonotype came up many times. The rearrangement links TRBV12-3 or TRBV12-4 to TRBJ2-1; D gene uncertain. This CDR3 has 14 residues. V was clipped by 1 base and J by 4 bases, with 8 bases between them. The CDR3 region is CASSLGEGYNEQFF. CDR3 nucleotides: TGTGCCAGCAGTTTAGGGGAAGGATACAATGAGCAGTTCTTC.

This clonotype was detected a few times. The chain uses TRBV2 and TRBJ1-4; 7 bases are a match to TRBD1. Trimming at V came to 8 bases and at J to 4 bases, leaving 7 bases not matched to a gene. Germline CDR1 SNHLY, CDR2 FYNNEI. This CDR3 is 14 amino acids long. The CDR3 protein is CASSGTEINEKLFF. As DNA, the CDR3 is TGTGCCAGCTCAGGGACAGAGATTAATGAAAAACTGTTTTTT.

The sample holds a few counts of this clonotype. The chain is built from TRBV11-1 and TRBJ2-5, with 16 nucleotides matching TRBD2. Germline V CDR1 and CDR2: SGHAT, FQDESV (reference sequence). This CDR3 is 18 amino acids long. The trim removed 5 bases at V and 7 bases at J, leaving 13 bases unmatched. DNA for the CDR3: TGTGCCAGCAGCGGAGTGTCGGGACTAGCGGGAGGGCCGGGGACCCAGTACTTC. Encoded protein: CASSGVSGLAGGPGTQYF.

This clonotype came up many times. The chain combines TRBV28 with TRBJ2-7; 14 nucleotides line up with TRBD2. V was clipped by 4 bases and J by 7 bases; unmatched bases: 9. CDR1 and CDR2 from the germline V gene are MDHEN and SYDVKM. CDR3 length: 16 residues. The CDR3 sequence: CASSWGLAGVSWEQYF. The CDR3 bases are TGTGCCAGCAGTTGGGGACTAGCGGGAGTTAGCTGGGAGCAGTACTTC. Based on the CDR3 plus reference TRBV28 and TRBJ2-7, the full variable domain is DVKVTQSSRYLVKRTGEKVFLECVQDMDHENMFWYRQDPGLGLRLIYFSYDVKMKEKGDIPEGYSVSREKKERFSLILESASTNQTSMYLCASSWGLAGVSWEQYFGPGTRLTVT.

J is TRBJ2-3 and V is TRBV29-1; no clear D gene. This CDR3 has 13 residues. In germline, CDR1 is SQVTM, CDR2 ANQGSEA. V shed 3 bases and J shed 9 bases, with 16 bases lying between them. CDR3 in amino acids: CSVDPENLDTQYF. For the CDR3, the DNA is TGCAGCGTTGATCCGGAGAACCTTGACACGCAGTATTTT.

This clonotype was counted at least ten times. This chain uses TRBV10-2 with TRBJ2-1, with 7 bases fitting TRBD2. This CDR3 spans 13 amino acids. J gave up 5 bases and V 9 bases, and 7 bases lay outside the gene matches. Germline assignment: CDR1 WSHSY and CDR2 SAAADI. CDR3 amino acids: CASTGGVNNEQFF. The CDR3, as DNA: TGCGCCAGTACGGGGGGAGTTAACAATGAGCAGTTCTTC.

This clonotype showed up just a few times. This chain joins TRBV28 and TRBJ2-3; no clear D. The CDR3 consists of 15 residues. The V end was cut by 4 bases, the J end by 1 base, with 12 bases between. Germline V gene sequence: CDR1 MDHEN, CDR2 SYDVKM. The CDR3 sequence: CASSYRRIRTDTQYF. The CDR3 DNA sequence: TGTGCCAGCAGTTACCGACGGATTCGCACAGATACGCAGTATTTT.

The sample holds a few counts of this clonotype. The rearrangement joins TRBV6-1 to TRBJ2-1, with D possibly matching TRBD2 (5 bases). Germline values: CDR1 MNHNS, CDR2 SASEGT. The CDR3 extends over 14 amino acids. Trimming took 7 bases from V and 6 from J, leaving 16 bases between them. The CDR3 loop is CASNNEGQVNEQFF. The CDR3 DNA sequence: TGTGCCAGCAATAACGAGGGTCAGGTCAATGAGCAGTTCTTC.

This clonotype was detected a few times. The rearrangement joins TRBV7-2 to TRBJ2-5; 7 nucleotides match TRBD2. From germline, CDR1 is SGHTA and CDR2 FQGNSA. The junction had 17 bases not matched to a gene; V was cut back by 5 bases and J by 5 bases. This CDR3 comprises 17 residues. The CDR3 loop is CASSPQRGGRGWETQYF. CDR3 nucleotides: TGTGCCAGCAGCCCCCAAAGGGGCGGGAGAGGGTGGGAGACCCAGTACTTC.

This sequence joins TRBV7-2 and TRBJ2-7; D unresolved. Germline V gene lookup returns CDR1 SGHTA and CDR2 FQGNSA. Trimming removed 5 bases at V and 4 bases at J, with 12 bases between. The CDR3 has 13 residues. The CDR3 reads CASSPSRRYEQYF. Here the CDR3 DNA reads TGTGCCAGCAGCCCATCAAGAAGATACGAGCAGTACTTC.

This clonotype was detected ten times or more. The chain joins TRBV3-1 to TRBJ2-7, with TRBD1 matching over 8 bases. Germline-derived CDR1 and CDR2 are LGHDT and YNNKEL (reference sequence). Trimming cost V 3 bases and J 2 bases; bases outside gene matches: 6. CDR3 length equals 15 residues. The CDR3 DNA is TGTGCCAGCAGCCATCCCGGACAGGGAACCTACGAGCAGTACTTC. It specifies CASSHPGQGTYEQYF.

This clonotype was seen only a few times. J is TRBJ2-7 and V is TRBV5-1, with D tentatively TRBD1 (5 bases). CDR1 is SGHRS, CDR2 YFSETQ, per germline. The CDR3 has 14 residues. The germline V and J ends were trimmed by 0 bases and 1 base, with 8 bases remaining between them. The CDR3 DNA follows: TGCGCCAGCAGCTTGGCCAGGGCGTCCTACGAGCAGTACTTC. It codes for CASSLARASYEQYF.

The CDR3: CASSLEAREDQPQHF. The CDR3 bases are TGTGCCAGCAGCTTAGAGGCCAGGGAGGATCAGCCCCAGCATTTT. This sequence joins TRBV7-8 and TRBJ1-5, with D perhaps TRBD1 (5 bases). Germline V lookup: CDR1 SGHVS, CDR2 FQNEAQ. Trimming shortened V by 1 base and J by 5 bases, and 12 bases separated the two germline ends. The CDR3 sequence is 15 residues long. The variable domain in full, completed from reference TRBV7-8 and TRBJ1-5, reads GAGVSQSPRYKVAKRGQDVALRCDPISGHVSLFWYQQALGQGPEFLTYFQNEAQLDKSGLPSDRFFAERPEGSVSTLKIQRTQQEDSAVYLCASSLEAREDQPQHFGDGTRLSIL.